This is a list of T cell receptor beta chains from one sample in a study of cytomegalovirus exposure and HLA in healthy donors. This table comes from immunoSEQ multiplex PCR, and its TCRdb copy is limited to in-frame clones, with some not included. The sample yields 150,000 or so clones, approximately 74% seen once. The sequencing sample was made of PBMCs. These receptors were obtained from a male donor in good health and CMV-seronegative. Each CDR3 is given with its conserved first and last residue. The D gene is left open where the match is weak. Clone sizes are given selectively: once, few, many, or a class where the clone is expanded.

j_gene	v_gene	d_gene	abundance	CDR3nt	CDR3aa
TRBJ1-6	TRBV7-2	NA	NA	TGTGCCAGCAGCTTTCAACAGGGCGAAGGGGATTCACCCCTCCACTTT	CASSFQQGEGDSPLHF
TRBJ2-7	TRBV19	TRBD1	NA	TGTGCCAGTAGTTATTCCGGGACAGGGATCTACGAGCAGTACTTC	CASSYSGTGIYEQYF
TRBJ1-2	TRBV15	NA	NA	TGTGCCACCAGCAGACAGAAGAATGGCTACACCTTC	CATSRQKNGYTF
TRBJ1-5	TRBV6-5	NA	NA	TGTGCCAGCAGTTCCAGGGGTGGGCCCCAGCATTTT	CASSSRGGPQHF
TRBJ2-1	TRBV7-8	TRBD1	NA	TGTGCCAGCAGCTTAGGGACAGGGTTCAATGAGCAGTTCTTC	CASSLGTGFNEQFF
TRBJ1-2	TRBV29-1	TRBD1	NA	TGCAGCGTTCTGGCAGGGGGCGTCGGCTATGGCTACACCTTC	CSVLAGGVGYGYTF
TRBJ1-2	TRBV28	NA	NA	TGTGCCAGCAAGGGAGGGGCGGGCTATGGCTACACCTTC	CASKGGAGYGYTF
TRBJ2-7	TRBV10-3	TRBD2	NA	TGTGCCATCCGCGGGAGGATAGGCTACGAGCAGTACTTC	CAIRGRIGYEQYF
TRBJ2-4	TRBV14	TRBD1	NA	TGTGCCAGCAGCCTGCCGGGACAGGGGGCCAGGGTTCAGTACTTC	CASSLPGQGARVQYF
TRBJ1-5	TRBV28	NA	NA	TGTGCCAGCAGTTGGGGGGATATTCAGCCCCAGCATTTT	CASSWGDIQPQHF
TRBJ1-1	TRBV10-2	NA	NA	TGCGCCAGTTTGGACACTGGTCCCGCTTTCTTT	CASLDTGPAFF
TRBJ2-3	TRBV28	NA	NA	TGTGCCAGCAGTTTGTCTGGAGCAGATACGCAGTATTTT	CASSLSGADTQYF
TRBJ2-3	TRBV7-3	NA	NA	TGTGCCAGCAGACCAACAGCGGAGGGCACAGATACGCAGTATTTT	CASRPTAEGTDTQYF
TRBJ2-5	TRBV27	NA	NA	TGTGCCAGCAGCCTGTACCAAGAGACCCAGTACTTC	CASSLYQETQYF
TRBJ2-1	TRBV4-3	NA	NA	TGCGCCAGCAGCCAAGATGCGGTGGGAGACTACAATGAGCAGTTCTTC	CASSQDAVGDYNEQFF
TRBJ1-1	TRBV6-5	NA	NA	TGTGCCAGCAGTTTTGCCCCTAAGAACACTGAAGCTTTCTTT	CASSFAPKNTEAFF
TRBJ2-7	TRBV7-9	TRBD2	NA	TGTGCCAGCAGCTTCCTAGCGGGATCGACCTACGAGCAGTACTTC	CASSFLAGSTYEQYF
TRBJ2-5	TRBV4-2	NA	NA	TGTGCCAGCAGCCAAGAAGGCCGGGGGGCGGGAGAGACCCAGTACTTC	CASSQEGRGAGETQYF
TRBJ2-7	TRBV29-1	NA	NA	TGCAGCGTTGGTTCTAGCGTATTCTCCTACGAGCAGTACTTC	CSVGSSVFSYEQYF
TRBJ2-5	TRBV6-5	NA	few	TGTGCCAGCAGCACAGGGGGGGGAAGGAGGCAGACCCAGTACTTC	CASSTGGGRRQTQYF
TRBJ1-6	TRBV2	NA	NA	TGTGCCAGCCTACAGTATATTTATAATTCACCCCTCCACTTT	CASLQYIYNSPLHF
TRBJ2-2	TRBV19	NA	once	TGTGCCAGTAGCCAGGGGACGAACACCGGGGAGCTGTTTTTT	CASSQGTNTGELFF
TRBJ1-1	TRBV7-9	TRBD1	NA	TGTGCCAGCAGCTTAACTGACAGGGGGAACACTGAAGCTTTCTTT	CASSLTDRGNTEAFF
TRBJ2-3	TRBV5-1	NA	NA	TGCGCCAGCAGCTTTGGCCGTTCAAGGGGCGCGAAAGATACGCAGTATTTT	CASSFGRSRGAKDTQYF
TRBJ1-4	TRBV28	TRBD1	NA	TGTGCCAGCAGTTTTATGGACAGGGGCCTGTTTTTT	CASSFMDRGLFF
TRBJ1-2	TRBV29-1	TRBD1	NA	TGCAGCGTTGAGGAGGGGACAGTCTATGGCTACACCTTC	CSVEEGTVYGYTF
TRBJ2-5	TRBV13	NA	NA	TGTGCCAGCAGCTTAGACATCCAAGAGACCCAGTACTTC	CASSLDIQETQYF
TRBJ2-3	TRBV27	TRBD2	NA	TGTGCCAGCAGATACTCAGGGCTAGCGGGTAGCACAGATACGCAGTATTTT	CASRYSGLAGSTDTQYF
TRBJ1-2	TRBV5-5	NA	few	TGTGCCAGCAGCGAGTCGGGACTCAGCTATGGCTACACCTTC	CASSESGLSYGYTF
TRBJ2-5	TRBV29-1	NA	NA	TGCAGTGGAGGGGGCCCCCAAGAGACCCAGTACTTC	CSGGGPQETQYF
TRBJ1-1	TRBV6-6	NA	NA	TGTGCCAGCAGTCCAGCGGGACAGAACACTGAAGCTTTCTTT	CASSPAGQNTEAFF
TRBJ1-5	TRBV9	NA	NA	TGTGCCAGCAGCGCGACAGGTAACAATCAGCCCCAGCATTTT	CASSATGNNQPQHF
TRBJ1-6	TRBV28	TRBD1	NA	TGTGCCAGCAGATCGACAGGGGGATCACCCCTCCACTTT	CASRSTGGSPLHF
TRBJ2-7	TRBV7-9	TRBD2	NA	TGTTCCAGCAGCCTGGGGGCGGGAGGATCCTACGAGCAGTACTTC	CSSSLGAGGSYEQYF